The 19 T cell receptor beta chains in this list originate from one sample, sequenced in a study of blood T cell repertoires in COVID-19. TCRdb keeps only in-frame clones here, not all; method: immunoSEQ multiplex PCR. The table records 130,000 or so clones, 65% to 85% of them present only once. The sample comprised peripheral blood. All receptors derive from a woman aged 70 to 79 with acute or convalescent COVID-19.

The chain combines TRBV7-9 with TRBJ1-2; D call uncertain. This CDR3 is 14 amino acids long. From germline, CDR1 is SEHNR and CDR2 FQNEAQ (reference sequence). The ends were cut back, 5 bases at V and 0 bases at J, with 10 bases in the middle. The CDR3 reads CASSLTSTNYGYTF. CDR3 nucleotides: TGTGCCAGCAGCCTGACTTCGACTAACTATGGCTACACCTTC.

This rearrangement joins TRBV30 to TRBJ2-1, with 12 bases fitting TRBD2. The trim removed 1 base at V and 0 bases at J, leaving 10 bases unmatched. Germline loops: CDR1 GTSNPN, CDR2 SVGIG (reference sequence). The CDR3 extends over 19 amino acids. The CDR3: CAWSGRLAGVTSSYNEQFF. The CDR3 DNA sequence: TGTGCCTGGAGTGGCCGACTAGCGGGGGTTACGAGCTCCTACAATGAGCAGTTCTTC.

The V and J genes are TRBV7-2 and TRBJ2-5, with D unclear. From germline, CDR1 is SGHTA and CDR2 FQGNSA. The CDR3 length is 13 residues. Trimming took off 4 bases at V and 5 bases at J, with 11 bases between the two ends. CDR3 sequence: CASSSPGVETQYF. The DNA of the CDR3 is TGTGCCAGCAGCTCGCCCGGTGTGGAGACCCAGTACTTC.

A single count supports this clone. This chain's CDR3 is CASGIGGSSYNEQFF. The CDR3 bases are TGTGCCAGCGGTATCGGGGGGAGCTCCTACAATGAGCAGTTCTTC. The chain couples TRBV5-4 to TRBJ2-1, with 7 bases identical to TRBD2. The V gene end was trimmed by 7 bases and the J gene end by 0 bases; junction bases not matched to a gene: 7. The germline V gene encodes CDR1 SGHNT and CDR2 YYREEE (reference sequence). The CDR3 consists of 15 residues.

The chain links TRBV7-2 to TRBJ2-1; D unresolved. This CDR3 has 13 amino acids. The germline gives CDR1 SGHTA, CDR2 FQGNSA. Trimming left V 1 base short and J 4 bases short, with 5 bases between. CDR3 in DNA: TGTGCCAGCAGCTTAGTAGTGTACAATGAGCAGTTCTTC. As protein: CASSLVVYNEQFF.

The rearrangement uses TRBV25-1 and TRBJ1-1, with D uncertain. V was trimmed by 5 bases and J by 4 bases, leaving 14 bases between them. The germline V gene has CDR1 MGHDK and CDR2 SYGVNS. The CDR3 has 14 amino acids. CDR3 amino acids: CASSTVGIRTEAFF. The CDR3 nucleotides read TGTGCCAGCAGTACTGTGGGCATCCGCACTGAAGCTTTCTTT.

V and J are TRBV3-1 (or the pseudogene TRBV3-2) and TRBJ1-3; no definite D call. The CDR3 contains 17 residues. Germline V gene sequence: CDR1 LGHDT, CDR2 YNNKEL (reference sequence). V lost 0 bases and J 5 bases, leaving 17 bases between the germline ends. CDR3 residues: CASSQDLQREVRNTIYF. In DNA, the CDR3 is TGTGCCAGCAGCCAAGATCTACAAAGGGAGGTAAGAAACACCATATATTTT.

This sequence joins TRBV6-4 and TRBJ2-2; 8 positions match TRBD2. Germline trimming cut 0 bases from V and 4 bases from J; bases unmatched to any gene: 4. CDR3 length equals 16 residues. Germline CDR1 is MRHNA and CDR2 is SNTAGT. The CDR3: CASSDSGTRSTGELFF. The CDR3 bases are TGTGCCAGCAGTGACTCCGGGACTAGGTCCACCGGGGAGCTGTTTTTT.

The chain links TRBV2 to TRBJ1-2; D might be TRBD1 (5 bases). Between the trimmed V and J ends, which lost 0 bases and 5 bases, there was a span of 13 bases. The CDR3 runs to 15 residues. Germline assignment: CDR1 SNHLY and CDR2 FYNNEI. The CDR3 reads CASSEAGAGLYGYTF. The CDR3 DNA sequence: TGTGCCAGCAGTGAAGCCGGAGCAGGGCTTTATGGCTACACCTTC.

The chain uses TRBV24-1 and TRBJ2-5; no clear D. Germline loops: CDR1 KGHDR, CDR2 SFDVKD. CDR3 length: 13 amino acids. Trimming stripped 8 bases from V and 4 bases from J, with 13 bases between. The chain's CDR3 is CATTRGAGETQYF. The CDR3 nucleotides read TGTGCCACCACCCGAGGAGCCGGAGAGACCCAGTACTTC.

This chain links TRBV27 with TRBJ2-3; TRBD2 matches 8 bases. Germline assignment: CDR1 MNHEY and CDR2 SMNVEV (reference sequence). The CDR3 is made up of 17 amino acids. J gave up 0 bases and V 1 base, and 6 bases lay outside the gene matches. CDR3: CASSLLGGTRSTDTQYF. The CDR3 bases are TGTGCCAGCAGTTTATTGGGCGGGACTAGAAGCACAGATACGCAGTATTTT.

The chain joins TRBV4-3 to TRBJ2-1; TRBD2 agrees at 10 bases. In germline, CDR1 is LGHNA, CDR2 YSLEER. CDR3 length equals 15 residues. V was pared by 4 bases and J by 6 bases, with 6 bases of the junction left unmatched. CDR3 DNA: TGCGCCAGCAGCCCCACAGCGGGGGGGCCCAATGAGCAGTTCTTC. This sequence encodes CASSPTAGGPNEQFF.

V and J are TRBV11-3 and TRBJ1-1, with TRBD1 identical over 8 bases. Germline V gives CDR1 SGHNT, CDR2 YENEEA. J gave up 1 base and V 1 base, and 2 bases lay outside the gene matches. The CDR3 loop spans 15 amino acids. The CDR3 region has the DNA TGTGCCAGCAGCTTAGGACAGGGGTGGAACACTGAAGCTTTCTTT. As protein: CASSLGQGWNTEAFF. Full variable domain (rest looked up from reference TRBV11-3 and TRBJ1-1): EAGVVQSPRYKIIEKKQPVAFWCNPISGHNTLYWYLQNLGQGPELLIRYENEEAVDDSQLPKDRFSAERLKGVDSTLKIQPAELGDSAVYLCASSLGQGWNTEAFFGQGTRLTVV.

The V call is TRBV27, the J call TRBJ1-2, with 11 bases lining up with TRBD1. Losses at the gene ends were 2 bases for V and 2 bases for J; bases not matched to a gene: 7. This CDR3 contains 17 residues. Germline V gene sequence: CDR1 MNHEY, CDR2 SMNVEV (reference sequence). The CDR3 is CASSLTAGQGANYGYTF. CDR3 DNA sequence: TGTGCCAGCAGTTTAACGGCCGGACAGGGGGCGAACTATGGCTACACCTTC.

DNA for the CDR3: TGTGCCAGCAGTGCCGGGACAGGGGGCGCAACGGGTAGACAGCCCCAGCATTTT. It is translated as CASSAGTGGATGRQPQHF. The rearrangement links TRBV25-1 to TRBJ1-5; the match to TRBD1 covers 12 bases. CDR1 and CDR2 from the germline V gene are MGHDK and SYGVNS. The V segment lost 4 bases and the J segment 7 bases; nucleotides outside the gene matches: 14. The length of the CDR3 is 18 residues.

The rearrangement joins TRBV2 to TRBJ1-1; D may be TRBD1 (6 bases). Trimming removed 5 bases from V and 0 bases from J, with 19 bases in between. Germline V gene lookup returns CDR1 SNHLY and CDR2 FYNNEI. The CDR3 runs to 17 residues. The CDR3 reads CASSSPSTGNMNTEAFF. The CDR3 region has the DNA TGTGCCAGCAGTTCGCCTTCGACAGGCAATATGAACACTGAAGCTTTCTTT.

This clone occurred a few times. The rearrangement uses TRBV7-9 and TRBJ1-2, with D possibly being TRBD1 (6 bases). Deletions cut 5 bases from V and 4 bases from J, with 8 bases between. The CDR3 has 12 residues. Germline CDR1 SEHNR, CDR2 FQNEAQ (reference sequence). The DNA of the CDR3 is TGTGCCAGCAGCGTGGACAGCTATGGCTACACCTTC. Amino acids: CASSVDSYGYTF.

The chain combines TRBV14 with TRBJ2-2; D is possibly TRBD2 (5 bases). Germline V CDR1 and CDR2: SGHDN, FVKESK. V shed 4 bases and J shed 7 bases, with 7 bases lying between them. The CDR3 has 12 amino acids. The DNA of the CDR3 is TGTGCCAGCAGCCTGGGGAGCGGGGAGCTGTTTTTT. It translates to CASSLGSGELFF.

This clone was picked up one time. The chain is built from TRBV7-3 and TRBJ2-3, with 8 bases that match TRBD2. CDR3 length equals 14 residues. With 5 bases clipped from V and 5 bases from J, the junction kept 6 bases outside the gene matches. Germline V gives CDR1 SGHTA, CDR2 FQGTGA. For the CDR3, the DNA is TGTGCCAGCAGCGCCAGCGGGGGAGGAGATACGCAGTATTTT. Residues: CASSASGGGDTQYF.